This T cell receptor (beta chain) was found in a study of blood T cell repertoires in COVID-19. Study-wide context: T cells, B-cell-depleted T cells, or PBMCs provided the cDNA or gDNA that served as material.

The CDR3 extends over 15 amino acids. Germline-derived CDR1 and CDR2 are LNHDA and SQIVND (reference sequence). V gave up 5 bases and J gave up 8 bases; unmatched junction bases: 11. Per the original data handling: Estimated nucleated cell counts came from reference gene primer amplification. The data were produced by immunoSEQ multiplex PCR, yet TCRdb's version contains in-frame clones alone and is incomplete. From that table come the V and J calls and clone size; the DNA was used to work out D and trimming. The repertoire holds approximately 260,000 clones, with nearly 90% as singletons. This clone was observed a handful of times.

The sequencing input was peripheral blood. The receptor comes from a woman in her thirties or forties who had recovered from COVID-19. The rearrangement uses TRBV19 and TRBJ1-1; 10 bases match TRBD1. Written as DNA, the CDR3 is TGTGCCAGTAGTTTTCGGACAGGGGGGGAAGAGGAAGCTTTCTTT. The encoded protein is CASSFRTGGEEEAFF.